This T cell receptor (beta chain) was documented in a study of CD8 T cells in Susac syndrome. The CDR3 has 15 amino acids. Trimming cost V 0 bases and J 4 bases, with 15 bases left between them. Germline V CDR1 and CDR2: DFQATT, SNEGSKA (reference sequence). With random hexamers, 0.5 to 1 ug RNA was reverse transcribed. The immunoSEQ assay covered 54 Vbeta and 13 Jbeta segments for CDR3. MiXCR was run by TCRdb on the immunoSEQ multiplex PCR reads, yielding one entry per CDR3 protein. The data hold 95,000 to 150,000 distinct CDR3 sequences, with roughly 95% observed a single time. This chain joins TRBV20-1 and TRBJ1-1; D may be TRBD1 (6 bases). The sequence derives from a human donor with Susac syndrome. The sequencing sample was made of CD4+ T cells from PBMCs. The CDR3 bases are TGCAGTGCTAGAGATAGGGGCAGGGGCGGCACTGAAGCTTTCTTT. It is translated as CSARDRGRGGTEAFF.